These 20 T cell receptor beta chains share one sample of origin, sequenced in a study of shared clonotypes between healthy human individuals. Clones were read by immunoSEQ multiplex PCR, and TCRdb kept only the in-frame ones, dropping some. The sample carries about 960,000 clones, about 80% recorded once. Sequences were obtained from memory CD4+ T cells sorted from blood. Stated subset: CD45RA-negative fraction. The source is a man aged 18 to 29 in good health.

The chain links TRBV5-1 to TRBJ2-5; D possibly matches TRBD1 or TRBD2 (5 bases each). Germline CDR1 reads SGHRS; CDR2 reads YFSETQ. V shed 4 bases and J shed 5 bases, with 18 bases lying between them. This CDR3 is built from 15 residues. CDR3 sequence: CASSATGRDTETQYF. CDR3 nucleotides: TGCGCCAGCAGCGCGACGGGACGCGACACGGAGACCCAGTACTTC.

In its sample, this clone was seen once. CDR3 bases: TGTGCCAGCAGTCACCGAGTCATCGAGAATTCACCCCTCCACTTT. Its protein is CASSHRVIENSPLHF. J is TRBJ1-6 and V is TRBV27; D gene ambiguous. V was shortened by 5 bases and J by 7 bases, with 15 bases between the two germline ends. Looked up from germline, CDR1 is MNHEY and CDR2 is SMNVEV (reference sequence). This CDR3 has 15 residues.

The V call is TRBV18, the J call TRBJ1-1; the D is unclear. The V end was cut by 2 bases, the J end by 2 bases, with 9 bases between. CDR1 and CDR2 (germline): KGHSH, LQKENI. This CDR3 is built from 14 residues. CDR3 residues: CASSPKDLNTEAFF. CDR3 DNA: TGTGCCAGCTCACCAAAGGATCTAAACACTGAAGCTTTCTTT.

The CDR3 protein is CASSYGLVGYEQYF. CDR3 DNA sequence: TGTGCCAGCAGTTACGGACTAGTTGGGTACGAGCAGTACTTC. V gene TRBV6-6 combines with J gene TRBJ2-7; 7 nucleotides agree with TRBD2. Looked up from germline, CDR1 is MNHNY and CDR2 is SVGAGI (reference sequence). The CDR3 extends over 14 amino acids. J gave up 4 bases and V 2 bases, and 5 bases lay outside the gene matches.

The genes are TRBV5-1 and TRBJ2-2, with 7 nucleotides matching TRBD2. Germline CDR1 is SGHRS and CDR2 is YFSETQ. V dropped 0 bases and J dropped 6; count of bases not matched to a gene: 5. The CDR3 is 15 residues long. The CDR3 sequence is CASSLEGLGPGELFF. The DNA for the CDR3 is TGCGCCAGCAGCTTGGAAGGACTAGGTCCCGGGGAGCTGTTTTTT.

For the CDR3, the DNA is TGTGCCAGCAGCGAGGGACTGAGCTCTGGGGCCAACGTCCTGACTTTC. Protein sequence: CASSEGLSSGANVLTF. The chain recombines TRBV9 with TRBJ2-6, with D perhaps TRBD2 (6 bases). Germline V gene sequence: CDR1 SGDLS, CDR2 YYNGEE. The CDR3 is made up of 16 amino acids. The germline V and J ends were trimmed by 3 bases and 0 bases, with 10 bases remaining between them.

The table lists this clone with a count of one. The chain combines TRBV7-3 with TRBJ2-5; 9 positions match TRBD1. Germline values: CDR1 SGHTA, CDR2 FQGTGA. Trimming cost V 5 bases and J 1 base; bases outside gene matches: 8. The CDR3 sequence is 16 residues long. The CDR3 protein is CASSLGTGRAQETQYF. In DNA, the CDR3 is TGTGCCAGCAGCCTCGGGACAGGGAGGGCCCAAGAGACCCAGTACTTC.

The chain carries TRBV5-4 and TRBJ1-3, with D possibly TRBD1 on 5 matching bases. The germline V gene has CDR1 SGHNT and CDR2 YYREEE (reference sequence). CDR3 length equals 13 residues. The ends were cut back, 2 bases at V and 3 bases at J, with 6 bases in the middle. The CDR3 DNA follows: TGTGCCAGCAGCTTCCAGGGTGGAAACACCATATATTTT. It yields the protein CASSFQGGNTIYF.

The V call is TRBV6-6, the J call TRBJ1-2; 7 nucleotides line up with TRBD1. V shed 6 bases and J 3 bases; nucleotides not matched to a gene: 7. The CDR3 is made up of 14 amino acids. Germline loops: CDR1 MNHNY, CDR2 SVGAGI (reference sequence). The CDR3 bases are TGTGCCAGCAGCCGGATTACAGGGGACTATGGCTACACCTTC. This translates into CASSRITGDYGYTF.

In DNA form, the CDR3 reads TGTGCCAGCAGCTTAGCGGGAGGACCAGAGACCCAGTACTTC. Its translation: CASSLAGGPETQYF. The V call is TRBV7-8, the J call TRBJ2-5; possible D gene TRBD2, 6 bases. CDR3 length equals 14 residues. Trimming took off 0 bases at V and 4 bases at J, with 9 bases between the two ends. Germline assignment: CDR1 SGHVS and CDR2 FQNEAQ.

V gene TRBV15 combines with J gene TRBJ2-5; TRBD2 matches at 7 bases. CDR1 LNHNV and CDR2 YYDKDF come from the germline V gene (reference sequence). The length of the CDR3 is 16 residues. V dropped 0 bases and J dropped 5; count of bases not matched to a gene: 9. CDR3 amino acids: CATSRDKSGMWETQYF. CDR3 nucleotide sequence: TGTGCCACCAGCAGAGATAAGAGCGGGATGTGGGAGACCCAGTACTTC.

Turning to this clone: Distinct nucleotide sequences in the sample also encode this CDR3. The chain uses TRBV5-6 and TRBJ2-3, with 7 positions matching TRBD1. Germline V gives CDR1 SGHDT, CDR2 YYEEEE. CDR3 length: 14 amino acids. V shed 2 bases and J 4 bases; nucleotides not matched to a gene: 4. The CDR3: CASSFTGASDTQYF. The CDR3 DNA sequence: TGTGCCAGCAGCTTCACAGGGGCATCAGATACGCAGTATTTT. The whole variable domain, filled in from reference TRBV5-6 and TRBJ2-3, reads DAGVTQSPTHLIKTRGQQVTLRCSPKSGHDTVSWYQQALGQGPQFIFQYYEEEERQRGNFPDRFSGHQFPNYSSELNVNALLLGDSALYLCASSFTGASDTQYFGPGTRLTVL.

This clone appeared a few times. The V and J genes are TRBV30 and TRBJ1-1; no definite D call. Germline V gene sequence: CDR1 GTSNPN, CDR2 SVGIG (reference sequence). The germline V and J ends were trimmed by 3 bases and 2 bases, with 10 bases remaining between them. This CDR3 has 13 residues. DNA for the CDR3: TGTGCCTGGAGCCTTCACAGCAACACTGAAGCTTTCTTT. Translated, it gives CAWSLHSNTEAFF.

With respect to this clone: Other nucleotide sequences from this sample produce the same CDR3. The chain combines TRBV19 with TRBJ1-5; tentatively, D is TRBD1 (6 bases). This CDR3 comprises 14 residues. Germline V gene data show CDR1 as LNHDA and CDR2 as SQIVND (reference sequence). Trimming cost V 5 bases and J 4 bases, with 12 bases left between them. CDR3 sequence: CASSPTGGNQPQHF. The DNA of the CDR3 is TGTGCCAGTAGTCCGACAGGCGGGAATCAGCCCCAGCATTTT. Using reference TRBV19 and TRBJ1-5 for the parts outside the CDR3, the full variable domain is DGGITQSPKYLFRKEGQNVTLSCEQNLNHDAMYWYRQDPGQGLRLIYYSQIVNDFQKGDIAEGYSVSREKKESFPLTVTSAQKNPTAFYLCASSPTGGNQPQHFGDGTRLSIL.

This clone was recorded a few times. For the CDR3, the DNA is TGTGCCAGCAGCTTATCGGGATATCAGCCCCAGCATTTT. Its translation: CASSLSGYQPQHF. This chain connects TRBV7-2 to TRBJ1-5; D is unclear. The CDR3 is 13 amino acids. V gave up 2 bases and J gave up 5 bases, with 7 bases separating them. CDR1 and CDR2 from the germline V gene are SGHTA and FQGNSA.

The V call is TRBV9, the J call TRBJ2-2, with D maybe TRBD2 (6 bases). CDR3 length: 14 residues. CDR1 is SGDLS and CDR2 is YYNGEE in the germline V gene. The V end lost 4 bases, the J end lost 6 bases, and 13 bases lay between the germline ends. The CDR3 sequence is CASSLIREAGELFF. The CDR3, as DNA: TGTGCCAGCAGCCTGATCAGGGAGGCCGGGGAGCTGTTTTTT.

The chain employs TRBV27 and TRBJ2-6; TRBD2 might be the D (6 bases). V lost 2 bases, J lost 4 bases, and 18 bases lay in between. The CDR3 loop spans 18 amino acids. Per the germline V gene, CDR1 is MNHEY and CDR2 is SMNVEV (reference sequence). The CDR3 loop is CASSLKVGGLSGANVLTF. The CDR3, as DNA: TGTGCCAGCAGTTTAAAAGTGGGGGGTTTGTCCGGGGCCAACGTCCTGACTTTC.

In its sample, this clone was seen many times. Other DNA sequences in this sample translate to the same CDR3. The V and J genes are TRBV7-9 and TRBJ1-1; tentatively, D is TRBD1 (5 bases). CDR3 length equals 14 residues. The V end lost 5 bases, the J end lost 1 base, and 11 bases lay between the germline ends. The germline V gene encodes CDR1 SEHNR and CDR2 FQNEAQ (reference sequence). The CDR3 loop is CASSLGTENTEAFF. In nucleotides, the CDR3 is TGTGCCAGCAGCCTCGGGACGGAGAACACTGAAGCTTTCTTT.

The sample holds a few counts of this clone. The chain combines TRBV6-1 with TRBJ2-1, with D perhaps TRBD1 (6 bases). CDR3 length: 15 amino acids. CDR1 is MNHNS, CDR2 SASEGT, per germline. Deletions cut 2 bases from V and 10 bases from J, with 18 bases between. CDR3 amino acids: CASSELGAVFYEQFF. In DNA form, the CDR3 reads TGTGCCAGCAGTGAACTGGGGGCGGTTTTTTACGAGCAGTTCTTC.

This sequence joins TRBV5-6 and TRBJ2-1, with 8 bases identical to TRBD2. This CDR3 has 16 amino acids. J was trimmed by 5 bases and V by 0 bases; bases with no gene match: 7. The germline V gene encodes CDR1 SGHDT and CDR2 YYEEEE. The CDR3 is CASSLGGTRRHNEQFF. The CDR3, as DNA: TGTGCCAGCAGCTTGGGTGGGACTAGAAGGCACAATGAGCAGTTCTTC.